Shown below are 18 T cell receptor beta chains from a single sample sequenced in a study of blood T cell repertoires in COVID-19. Data came from immunoSEQ multiplex PCR; TCRdb stores just in-frame clones and leaves some out. The sample yields around 81,000 clones, 85% seen once. Input material: peripheral blood. Every receptor here comes from a man aged 45-65 years with acute or convalescent COVID-19.

The V and J genes are TRBV5-1 and TRBJ2-3; 10 bases fit TRBD1. The V gene end was trimmed by 4 bases and the J gene end by 1 base; junction bases not matched to a gene: 12. Germline values: CDR1 SGHRS, CDR2 YFSETQ. The CDR3 has 18 residues. The CDR3 nucleotides read TGCGCCAGCAGCCTCCTTGGACCCGGGACAGGGGGCACAGATACGCAGTATTTT. It codes for CASSLLGPGTGGTDTQYF.

The chain carries TRBV6-5 and TRBJ1-1; D gene uncertain. This CDR3 is built from 13 residues. Germline lookup yields CDR1 MNHEY and CDR2 SVGAGI. Trimming took 7 bases from V and 4 from J, leaving 13 bases between them. The CDR3 region is CASKGMAATEAFF. The DNA of the CDR3 is TGTGCCAGCAAAGGTATGGCGGCCACTGAAGCTTTCTTT.

The gene calls are TRBV10-1 and TRBJ1-1; D unresolved. Looked up from germline, CDR1 is WNHNN and CDR2 is SYGVQD (reference sequence). CDR3 length equals 13 residues. The V and J ends lost 7 bases and 0 bases respectively, with 9 bases between them. In nucleotides, the CDR3 is TGCGCCAGCACGGGGAGTTTGAACACTGAAGCTTTCTTT. It codes for CASTGSLNTEAFF.

The gene calls are TRBV7-8 and TRBJ2-5, with 7 bases aligning to TRBD2. Germline CDR1 and CDR2: SGHVS and FQNEAQ. The V gene end was trimmed by 4 bases and the J gene end by 5 bases; junction bases not matched to a gene: 7. CDR3 size: 14 residues. CDR3 loop: CASSSGLVGETQYF. The CDR3 DNA follows: TGTGCCAGCAGCTCCGGACTAGTGGGGGAGACCCAGTACTTC.

The chain recombines TRBV30 with TRBJ2-1, with 8 nucleotides matching TRBD1. CDR3 size: 15 residues. Germline V lookup: CDR1 GTSNPN, CDR2 SVGIG (reference sequence). V gave up 2 bases and J gave up 4 bases; unmatched junction bases: 7. Written as DNA, the CDR3 is TGTGCCTGGAGTCCCCGGGACAGGAGTTACAATGAGCAGTTCTTC. This gives the protein CAWSPRDRSYNEQFF. Variable domain in full (rest from reference TRBV30 and TRBJ2-1): SQTIHQWPATLVQPVGSPLSLECTVEGTSNPNLYWYRQAAGRGLQLLFYSVGIGQISSEVPQNLSASRPQDRQFILSSKKLLLSDSGFYLCAWSPRDRSYNEQFFGPGTRLTVL.

This chain links TRBV2 with TRBJ2-5, with TRBD2 identical over 16 bases. With V trimmed by 10 bases and J by 7 bases, 15 bases remained unmatched. The CDR3 runs to 17 residues. The germline V gene has CDR1 SNHLY and CDR2 FYNNEI. The CDR3 here is CAIGPGLAGGVPGTQYF. CDR3 bases: TGTGCCATCGGGCCGGGACTAGCGGGGGGGGTCCCGGGGACCCAGTACTTC. The whole variable domain, filled in from reference TRBV2 and TRBJ2-5, reads EPEVTQTPSHQVTQMGQEVILRCVPISNHLYFYWYRQILGQKVEFLVSFYNNEISEKSEIFDDQFSVERPDGSNFTLKIRSTKLEDSAMYFCAIGPGLAGGVPGTQYFGPGTRLLVL.

This chain joins TRBV6-5 and TRBJ1-2; D not resolved. The CDR3 consists of 14 residues. CDR1 is MNHEY, CDR2 SVGAGI, per germline. The V and J ends lost 3 bases and 4 bases respectively, with 12 bases between them. The CDR3 coding sequence is TGTGCCAGCAGTTATGTGCCGGGAATCTATGGCTACACCTTC. Its translation is CASSYVPGIYGYTF.

The chain has TRBV12-3 or TRBV12-4 and TRBJ1-1; no clear D. The CDR3 has 13 residues. Trimming took off 1 base at V and 1 base at J, with 4 bases between the two ends. The CDR3 DNA is TGTGCCAGCAGTTTAGTCAGGAACACTGAAGCTTTCTTT. Amino acid sequence: CASSLVRNTEAFF.

In this sample, this clone turned up once. The chain recombines TRBV20-1 with TRBJ2-7; 7 bases line up with TRBD2. CDR1 is DFQATT, CDR2 SNEGSKA, per germline (reference sequence). With V trimmed by 4 bases and J by 2 bases, 8 bases remained unmatched. This CDR3 has 14 residues. CDR3 sequence: CSANERGSTYEQYF. CDR3 sequence (DNA): TGCAGTGCTAATGAGCGGGGATCGACCTACGAGCAGTACTTC.

A single count supports this clone. V and J are TRBV2 and TRBJ1-6, with TRBD1 identical over 8 bases. This CDR3 comprises 14 residues. Trimming took 6 bases from V and 9 from J; bases not matched to a gene: 7. Germline V lookup: CDR1 SNHLY, CDR2 FYNNEI. The CDR3 loop is CASSIQGDGSPLHF. In nucleotides, the CDR3 is TGTGCCAGCAGCATACAGGGGGACGGTTCACCCCTCCACTTT. The complete variable domain, with remaining parts taken from reference TRBV2 and TRBJ1-6, reads EPEVTQTPSHQVTQMGQEVILRCVPISNHLYFYWYRQILGQKVEFLVSFYNNEISEKSEIFDDQFSVERPDGSNFTLKIRSTKLEDSAMYFCASSIQGDGSPLHFGNGTRLTVT.

The CDR3 DNA sequence: TGTGCCAGCAGCCAAGTTAGTGAAGCTTTCTTT. Translating gives CASSQVSEAFF. This chain connects TRBV3-1 (or the pseudogene TRBV3-2) to TRBJ1-1; D unresolved. Trimming pared 1 base from V and 7 bases from J, leaving 4 bases between. The CDR3 is made up of 11 amino acids. CDR1 and CDR2 from the germline V gene are LGHDT and YNNKEL (reference sequence).

The chain uses TRBV5-4 and TRBJ2-5, with 7 bases identical to TRBD1. V trimming: 0 bases; J trimming: 5 bases; junction bases outside the gene matches: 7. Looked up from germline, CDR1 is SGHNT and CDR2 is YYREEE (reference sequence). This CDR3 comprises 15 residues. The CDR3 DNA reads TGTGCCAGCAGCTTGGGGGGACAGTCGGGTGAGACCCAGTACTTC. This codes for CASSLGGQSGETQYF.

V gene TRBV19 combines with J gene TRBJ1-6; 7 nucleotides align to TRBD1. The CDR3 runs to 14 residues. Germline trimming cut 8 bases from V and 10 bases from J; bases unmatched to any gene: 11. Germline loops: CDR1 LNHDA, CDR2 SQIVND (reference sequence). The CDR3 protein is CASDGTEPGSPLHF. The CDR3 DNA sequence: TGTGCCAGTGATGGGACAGAACCGGGGTCACCCCTCCACTTT.

This clone was picked up a small number of times. This rearrangement joins TRBV7-3 to TRBJ1-1; D might be TRBD1 (6 bases). V was shortened by 5 bases and J by 2 bases, with 9 bases between the two germline ends. The CDR3 covers 13 residues. CDR1 SGHTA and CDR2 FQGTGA come from the germline V gene. CDR3 loop: CASSAGVNTEAFF. CDR3 coding DNA: TGTGCCAGCAGCGCAGGGGTTAACACTGAAGCTTTCTTT.

In this sample, this clone turned up once. The chain couples TRBV5-6 to TRBJ2-3; 10 bases fit TRBD2. The J segment lost 3 bases and the V segment lost 3 bases, leaving 7 bases of the junction unmatched. The CDR3 runs to 16 residues. CDR1 and CDR2 from the germline V gene are SGHDT and YYEEEE. Here the CDR3 DNA reads TGTGCCAGCAGCTCCAGAGCGGGGGGGTCTACAGATACGCAGTATTTT. This codes for CASSSRAGGSTDTQYF.

CDR3 coding DNA: TGTGCCAGCAGACTGGGACAGAGAGAGAACACTGAAGCTTTCTTT. This gives the protein CASRLGQRENTEAFF. The rearrangement links TRBV6-6 to TRBJ1-1; 7 bases fit TRBD1. V lost 6 bases and J lost 1; bases outside the gene matches: 8. Germline V lookup: CDR1 MNHNY, CDR2 SVGAGI (reference sequence). The CDR3 runs to 15 residues.

CDR3 sequence reads: CASSPLAGTVSTDTQYF. CDR3 sequence (DNA): TGCGCCAGCAGCCCACTGGCCGGGACAGTAAGCACAGATACGCAGTATTTT. The genes are TRBV5-1 and TRBJ2-3; TRBD1 matches at 7 bases. This CDR3 spans 17 amino acids. V gave up 4 bases and J gave up 0 bases; unmatched junction bases: 11. Germline V gene data show CDR1 as SGHRS and CDR2 as YFSETQ.

In this sample, this clone turned up a few times. The V gene is TRBV5-1, the J gene TRBJ2-1; the match to TRBD2 covers 8 bases. This CDR3 spans 18 amino acids. CDR1 is SGHRS and CDR2 is YFSETQ in the germline V gene. With V trimmed by 4 bases and J by 0 bases, 12 bases remained unmatched. The CDR3 bases are TGCGCCAGCAGCCTCTCGGGGGTACTAGCGGCCTCCTACAATGAGCAGTTCTTC. Amino acids: CASSLSGVLAASYNEQFF.